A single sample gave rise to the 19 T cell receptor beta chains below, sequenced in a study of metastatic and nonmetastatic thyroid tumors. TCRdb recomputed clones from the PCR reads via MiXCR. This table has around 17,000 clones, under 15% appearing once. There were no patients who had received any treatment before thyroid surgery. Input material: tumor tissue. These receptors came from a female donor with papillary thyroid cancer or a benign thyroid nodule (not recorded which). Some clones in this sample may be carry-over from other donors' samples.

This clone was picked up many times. The CDR3: CASSPGGSDTQYF. The CDR3 DNA is TGTGCCAGCAGCCCAGGAGGGTCAGATACGCAGTATTTT. The chain is built from TRBV9 and TRBJ2-3, with D possibly matching TRBD2 (6 bases). Trimming pared 4 bases from V and 4 bases from J, leaving 10 bases between. This CDR3 has 13 amino acids. The germline CDR1 and CDR2 sequences are SGDLS and YYNGEE.

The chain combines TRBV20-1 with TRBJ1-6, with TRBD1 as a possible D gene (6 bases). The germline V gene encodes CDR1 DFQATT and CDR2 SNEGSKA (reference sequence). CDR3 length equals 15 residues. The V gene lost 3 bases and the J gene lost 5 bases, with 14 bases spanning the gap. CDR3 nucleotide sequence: TGCAGTGCTAGGCCAAGGCAGGGGAATAATTCACCCCTCCACTTT. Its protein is CSARPRQGNNSPLHF.

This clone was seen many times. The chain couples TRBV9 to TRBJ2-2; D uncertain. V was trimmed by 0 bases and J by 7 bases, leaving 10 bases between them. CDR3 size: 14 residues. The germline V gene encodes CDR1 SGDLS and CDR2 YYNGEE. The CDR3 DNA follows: TGTGCCAGCAGCGTAGATTCCGTGGGCGGGGAGCTGTTTTTT. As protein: CASSVDSVGGELFF.

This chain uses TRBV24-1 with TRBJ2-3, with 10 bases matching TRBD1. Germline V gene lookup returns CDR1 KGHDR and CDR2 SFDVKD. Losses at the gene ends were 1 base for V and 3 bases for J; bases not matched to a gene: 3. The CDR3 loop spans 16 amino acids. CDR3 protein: CATSDFRDRGTDTQYF. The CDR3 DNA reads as TGTGCCACCAGTGATTTCCGGGACAGGGGAACAGATACGCAGTATTTT.

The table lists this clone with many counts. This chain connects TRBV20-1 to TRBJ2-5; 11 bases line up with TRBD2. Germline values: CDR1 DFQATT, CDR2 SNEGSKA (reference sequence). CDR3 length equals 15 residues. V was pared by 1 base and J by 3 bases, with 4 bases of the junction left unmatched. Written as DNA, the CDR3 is TGCAGTGCTAGAGTCCTACTAGCGGGAGAAGAGACCCAGTACTTC. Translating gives CSARVLLAGEETQYF.

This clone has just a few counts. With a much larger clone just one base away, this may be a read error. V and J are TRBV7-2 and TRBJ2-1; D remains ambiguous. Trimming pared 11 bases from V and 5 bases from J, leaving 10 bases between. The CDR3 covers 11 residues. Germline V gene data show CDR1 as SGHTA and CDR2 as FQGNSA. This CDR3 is CAASLHNEQFF. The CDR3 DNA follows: TGTGCCGCCTCACTACACAATGAGCAGTTCTTC.

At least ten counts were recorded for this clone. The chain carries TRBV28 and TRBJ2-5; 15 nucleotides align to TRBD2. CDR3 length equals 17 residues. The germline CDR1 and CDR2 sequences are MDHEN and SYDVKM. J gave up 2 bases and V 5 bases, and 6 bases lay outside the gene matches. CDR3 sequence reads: CASSIGLAGGGQETQYF. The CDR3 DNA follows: TGTGCCAGCAGTATAGGACTAGCGGGAGGGGGGCAAGAGACCCAGTACTTC.

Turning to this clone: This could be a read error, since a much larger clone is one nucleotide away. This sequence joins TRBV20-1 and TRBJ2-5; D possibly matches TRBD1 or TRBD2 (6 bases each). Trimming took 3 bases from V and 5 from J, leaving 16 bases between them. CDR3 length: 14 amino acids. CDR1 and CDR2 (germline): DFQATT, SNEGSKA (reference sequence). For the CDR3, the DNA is TGCAGTGCTAGCTTTCTGGAAGGGGGGGAGACCCAGTACTTC. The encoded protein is CSASFLEGGETQYF.

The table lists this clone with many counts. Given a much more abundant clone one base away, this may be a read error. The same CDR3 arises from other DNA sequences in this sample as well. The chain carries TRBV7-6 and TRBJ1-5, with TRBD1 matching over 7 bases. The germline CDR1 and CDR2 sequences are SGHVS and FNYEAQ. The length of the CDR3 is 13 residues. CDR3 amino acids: CASSLDRGQPQHF. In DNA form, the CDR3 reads TGTGCCAGCAGCTTAGATAGGGGGCAGCCCCAGCACTTT. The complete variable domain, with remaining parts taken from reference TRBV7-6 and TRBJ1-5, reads GAGVSQSPRYKVTKRGQDVALRCDPISGHVSLYWYRQALGQGPEFLTYFNYEAQQDKSGLPNDRFSAERPEGSISTLTIQRTEQRDSAMYRCASSLDRGQPQHFGDGTRLSIL.

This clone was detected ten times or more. CDR3 sequence: CASSWGGAGTEAFF. The CDR3, as DNA: TGTGCCAGCAGTTGGGGGGGAGCTGGCACTGAAGCTTTCTTT. The rearrangement uses TRBV6-1 and TRBJ1-1; TRBD1 is a possible D gene (5 bases). V lost 5 bases to trimming and J lost 4 bases, with 14 bases between them. The CDR3 loop spans 14 amino acids. Per germline, CDR1 MNHNS and CDR2 SASEGT.

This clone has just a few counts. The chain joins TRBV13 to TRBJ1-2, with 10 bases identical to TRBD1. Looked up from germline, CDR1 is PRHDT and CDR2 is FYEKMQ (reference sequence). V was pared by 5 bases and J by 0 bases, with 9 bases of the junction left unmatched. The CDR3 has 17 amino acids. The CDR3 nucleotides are TGTGCCAGCAGCCTGACAGGGGGCGCGGGGGCTAACTATGGCTACACCTTC. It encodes CASSLTGGAGANYGYTF.

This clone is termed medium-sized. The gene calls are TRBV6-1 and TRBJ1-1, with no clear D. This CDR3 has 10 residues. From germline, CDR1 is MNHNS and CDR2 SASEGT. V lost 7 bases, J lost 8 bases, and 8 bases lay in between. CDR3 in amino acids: CASKLREAFF. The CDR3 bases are TGTGCCAGCAAGCTTCGGGAAGCTTTCTTT.

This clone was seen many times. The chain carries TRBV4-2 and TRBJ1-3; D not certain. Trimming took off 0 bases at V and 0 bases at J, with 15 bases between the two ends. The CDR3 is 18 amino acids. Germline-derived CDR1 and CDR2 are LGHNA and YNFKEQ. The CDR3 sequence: CASSQESVAGSSGNTIYF. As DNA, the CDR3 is TGTGCCAGCAGCCAAGAATCGGTCGCGGGCTCCTCTGGAAACACCATATATTTT.

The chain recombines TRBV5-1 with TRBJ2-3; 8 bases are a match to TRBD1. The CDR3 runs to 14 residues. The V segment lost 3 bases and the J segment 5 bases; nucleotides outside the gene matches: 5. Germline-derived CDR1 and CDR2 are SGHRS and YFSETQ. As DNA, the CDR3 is TGCGCCAGCAGCTCCGGACAGGGTATAGATACGCAGTATTTT. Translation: CASSSGQGIDTQYF.

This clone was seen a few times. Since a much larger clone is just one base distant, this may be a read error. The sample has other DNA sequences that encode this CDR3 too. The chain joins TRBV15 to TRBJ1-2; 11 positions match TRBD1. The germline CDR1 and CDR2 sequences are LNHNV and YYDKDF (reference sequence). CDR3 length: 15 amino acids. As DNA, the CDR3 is TGTGCCACCAGCATAGGACAGGGGGCGCGATATGGTTACACCTTC. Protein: CATSIGQGARYGYTF.

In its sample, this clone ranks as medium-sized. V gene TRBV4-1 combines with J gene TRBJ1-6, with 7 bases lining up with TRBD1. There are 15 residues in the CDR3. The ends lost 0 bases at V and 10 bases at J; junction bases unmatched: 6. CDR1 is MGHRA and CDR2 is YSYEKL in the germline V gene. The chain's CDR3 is CASSQETGRGSPLHF. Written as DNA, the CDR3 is TGCGCCAGCAGCCAAGAGACAGGGCGAGGATCACCCCTCCACTTT.

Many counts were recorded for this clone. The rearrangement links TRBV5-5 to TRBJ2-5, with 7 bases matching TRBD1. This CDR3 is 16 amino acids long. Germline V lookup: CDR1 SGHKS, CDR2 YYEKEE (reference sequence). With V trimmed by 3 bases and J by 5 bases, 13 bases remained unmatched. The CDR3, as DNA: TGTGCCAGCAGCTCCCCCCCGACAGGGTTCGACGAGACCCAGTACTTC. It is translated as CASSSPPTGFDETQYF.

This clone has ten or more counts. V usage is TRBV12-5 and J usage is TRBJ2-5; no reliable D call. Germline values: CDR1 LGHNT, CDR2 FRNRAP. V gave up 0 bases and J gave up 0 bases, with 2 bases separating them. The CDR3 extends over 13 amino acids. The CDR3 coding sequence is TGTGCTAGTGGTTTGGTAAACCAAGAGACCCAGTACTTC. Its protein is CASGLVNQETQYF.

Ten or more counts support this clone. In DNA, the CDR3 is TGTGCCAGCACCCTAGGAGGGGAGACCCAGTACTTC. Amino acid sequence: CASTLGGETQYF. V gene TRBV2 combines with J gene TRBJ2-5; perhaps TRBD2 as D (6 bases). Germline V gene sequence: CDR1 SNHLY, CDR2 FYNNEI. This CDR3 region has 12 residues. V was clipped by 7 bases and J by 5 bases, with 11 bases between them.